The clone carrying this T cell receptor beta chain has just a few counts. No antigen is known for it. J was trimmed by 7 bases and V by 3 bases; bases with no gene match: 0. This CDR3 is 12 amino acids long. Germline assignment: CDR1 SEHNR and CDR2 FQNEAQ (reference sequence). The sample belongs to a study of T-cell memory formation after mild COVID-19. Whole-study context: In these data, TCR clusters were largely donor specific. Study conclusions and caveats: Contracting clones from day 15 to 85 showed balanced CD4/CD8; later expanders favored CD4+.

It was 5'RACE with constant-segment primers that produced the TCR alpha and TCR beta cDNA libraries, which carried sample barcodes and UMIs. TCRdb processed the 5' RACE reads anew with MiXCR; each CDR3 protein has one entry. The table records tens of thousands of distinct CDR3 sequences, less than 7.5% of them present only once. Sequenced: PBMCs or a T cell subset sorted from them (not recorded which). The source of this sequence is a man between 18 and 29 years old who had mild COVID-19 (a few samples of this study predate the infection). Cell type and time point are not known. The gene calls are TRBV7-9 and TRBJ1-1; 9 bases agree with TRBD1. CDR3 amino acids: CASSLGQGEAFF. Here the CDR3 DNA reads TGTGCCAGCAGCTTGGGACAGGGTGAAGCTTTCTTT.